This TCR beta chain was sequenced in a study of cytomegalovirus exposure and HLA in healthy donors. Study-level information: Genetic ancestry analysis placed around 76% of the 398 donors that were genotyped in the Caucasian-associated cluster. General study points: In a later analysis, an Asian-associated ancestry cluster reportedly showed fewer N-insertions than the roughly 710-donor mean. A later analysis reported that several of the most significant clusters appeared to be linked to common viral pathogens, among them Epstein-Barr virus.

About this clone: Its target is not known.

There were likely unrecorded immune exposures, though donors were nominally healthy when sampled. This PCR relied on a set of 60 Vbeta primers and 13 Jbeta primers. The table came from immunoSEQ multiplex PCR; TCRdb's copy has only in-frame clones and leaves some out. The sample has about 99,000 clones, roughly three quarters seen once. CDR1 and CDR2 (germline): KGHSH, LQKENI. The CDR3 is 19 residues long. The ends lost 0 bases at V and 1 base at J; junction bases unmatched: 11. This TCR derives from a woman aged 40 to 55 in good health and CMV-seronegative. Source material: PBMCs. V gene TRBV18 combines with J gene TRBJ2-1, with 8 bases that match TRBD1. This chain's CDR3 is CASSPPRTGWSDSYNEQFF. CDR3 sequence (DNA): TGTGCCAGCTCACCACCTAGGACAGGGTGGTCCGATTCCTACAATGAGCAGTTCTTC.